The rows below give T cell receptor beta chains drawn from one sample of a study of regulatory T cells in long-lasting Graves disease. In TCRdb, the multiplex PCR reads were re-called with MiXCR into one record per CDR3 protein. The table includes 200,000 to 250,000 distinct CDR3 sequences, 15% to 20% detected once. The sample was peripheral blood mononuclear cells (PBMCs), taken at new diagnosis, from a patient treated with antithyroid drugs. The receptors derive from a female donor with Graves disease. The CDR3 runs from the conserved cysteine through the conserved F or W. The D gene is left open where the match is weak. A clone size is listed for some rows: how often the clone was seen (once, few, many), or a class if it is expanded.

j_call d_call clone_size v_call cdr3_aa cdr3_nt
TRBJ2-5 TRBD1 many TRBV10-3 CATADRDGETQYF TGTGCCACCGCGGACAGGGACGGAGAGACCCAGTACTTC
TRBJ2-1 NA NA TRBV11-3 CASSLAEDEQFF TGTGCCAGCAGCTTAGCTGAGGATGAGCAGTTCTTC
TRBJ2-1 TRBD1 many TRBV5-4 CASSPRQGAGLADEQFF TGTGCCAGCAGCCCGAGACAGGGGGCGGGATTGGCGGATGAGCAGTTCTTC
TRBJ1-5 NA many TRBV3-1 CASSQGSGFQPQHF TGTGCCAGCAGCCAAGGTTCGGGGTTTCAGCCCCAGCATTTT
TRBJ1-1 NA few TRBV12-3/TRBV12-4 CASVKGTNAEAFF TGTGCCAGCGTAAAGGGGACGAACGCTGAAGCTTTCTTT
TRBJ1-2 TRBD1 many TRBV2 CASSQTGGDGCTF TGTGCCAGCAGCCAAACAGGGGGCGACGGCTGCACCTTC
TRBJ1-4 NA many TRBV18 CASSKTANEKLFF TGTGCCAGCTCAAAAACGGCTAATGAAAAACTGTTTTTT
TRBJ2-1 NA many TRBV27 CASRKTPHGDNEQFF TGTGCCAGCAGGAAGACTCCGCATGGTGACAATGAGCAGTTCTTC
TRBJ2-5 NA NA TRBV7-8 CASMGDREETQYF TGTGCCAGCATGGGGGACCGAGAAGAGACCCAGTACTTC
TRBJ2-7 TRBD1 few TRBV19 CASSFQGEGEQYF TGTGCCAGTAGTTTCCAGGGGGAAGGCGAGCAGTACTTC
TRBJ1-5 NA many TRBV19 CASRSEPSSTEPQHF TGTGCCAGCCGCAGCGAGCCAAGCTCGACCGAGCCCCAGCATTTT
TRBJ2-1 NA NA TRBV2 CASRSRLVLNEQFF TGTGCCAGCAGATCTAGACTAGTCCTCAATGAGCAGTTCTTC
TRBJ1-6 NA NA TRBV18 CASSPQENSPLHF TGTGCCAGCTCACCACAAGAAAATTCACCCCTCCACTTT
TRBJ2-3 NA many TRBV7-3 CASSLGGALDTQYF TGTGCCAGCAGCTTAGGGGGGGCTCTGGATACGCAGTATTTT
TRBJ2-1 TRBD2 NA TRBV6-2/TRBV6-3 CASTSGRESSYNEQFF TGTGCCAGCACGAGCGGGAGGGAGAGCTCCTACAATGAGCAGTTCTTC
TRBJ2-1 NA NA TRBV7-9 CASSLMAGLHNEQFF TGTGCCAGCAGCTTAATGGCGGGACTTCACAATGAGCAGTTCTTC
TRBJ2-5 TRBD1 once TRBV20-1 CSARDRATISFGTQYF TGCAGTGCCCGGGACAGGGCCACGATCAGTTTCGGGACCCAGTACTTC
TRBJ1-4 TRBD1 many TRBV5-1 CASSDPTGAGEKLFF TGCGCCAGCAGCGACCCAACAGGGGCAGGAGAAAAACTGTTTTTT
TRBJ2-1 NA many TRBV6-2/TRBV6-3 CASSNPENEQFF TGTGCCAGCAGTAACCCGGAGAATGAGCAGTTCTTC
TRBJ2-3 NA NA TRBV2 CASSQVNTDTQYF TGTGCCAGCAGTCAGGTAAACACAGATACGCAGTATTTT
TRBJ1-1 TRBD1 many TRBV2 CASRKGQQNTEAFF TGTGCCAGCAGGAAGGGACAGCAGAACACTGAAGCTTTCTTT
TRBJ2-7 TRBD2 NA TRBV12-3/TRBV12-4 CASSAPGTSGRAGYEQYF TGTGCCAGCAGTGCCCCCGGGACTAGCGGGAGGGCCGGGTACGAGCAGTACTTC
TRBJ1-2 TRBD1 many TRBV30 CAWSPSLQGGGYTF TGTGCCTGGAGCCCCTCTCTCCAGGGGGGTGGCTACACCTTC
TRBJ2-2 TRBD1 many TRBV7-3 CASSLDRDRANTGELFF TGTGCCAGCAGCTTAGACCGGGACAGGGCGAACACCGGGGAGCTGTTTTTT
TRBJ2-4 NA many TRBV2 CASRIRTVAKNIQYF TGTGCCAGCAGGATACGTACGGTAGCCAAAAACATTCAGTACTTC
TRBJ1-1 NA NA TRBV30 CAWSGGSGQAFF TGTGCCTGGAGTGGGGGCTCCGGACAAGCTTTCTTT
TRBJ2-1 TRBD2 many TRBV20-1 CSASPSGRGDEQFF TGCAGTGCTAGTCCCAGCGGGAGGGGTGATGAGCAGTTCTTC
TRBJ1-1 NA many TRBV6-1 CASSEARAREAFF TGTGCCAGCAGTGAAGCGAGGGCGCGGGAAGCTTTCTTT
TRBJ2-2 TRBD2 NA TRBV29-1 CSVAWAGAGELFF TGCAGCGTTGCGTGGGCGGGAGCCGGGGAGCTGTTTTTT
TRBJ2-3 NA many TRBV11-1 CASSLDLTDTQYF TGTGCCAGCAGCTTAGACCTCACAGATACGCAGTATTTT
TRBJ1-5 NA many TRBV2 CASSESMGADQPQHF TGTGCCAGCAGTGAATCCATGGGGGCGGATCAGCCCCAGCATTTT
TRBJ2-7 NA NA TRBV2 CASSEGLGLGYEQYF TGTGCCAGCAGTGAAGGACTGGGGCTAGGGTACGAGCAGTACTTC
TRBJ2-1 TRBD2 many TRBV12-3/TRBV12-4 CASSATVGSGRDNEQFF TGTGCCAGCAGTGCTACCGTTGGTAGCGGGAGGGACAATGAGCAGTTCTTC
TRBJ2-1 TRBD2 many TRBV4-2 CASSQGEGRGSYNEQFF TGTGCCAGCAGCCAAGGGGAGGGTAGGGGCTCCTACAATGAGCAGTTCTTC
TRBJ2-1 NA many TRBV11-3 CASSLNSYNEQFF TGTGCCAGCAGCTTGAACAGCTACAATGAGCAGTTCTTC
TRBJ2-5 NA many TRBV19 CASSREVRETQYF TGTGCCAGTAGTAGGGAGGTTCGGGAGACCCAGTACTTC
TRBJ2-1 NA NA TRBV6-1 CASSPPGEPYNEQFF TGCGCCAGCAGCCCACCCGGGGAACCTTACAATGAGCAGTTCTTC
TRBJ2-7 NA many TRBV12-3/TRBV12-4 CASSSTDSSYEQYF TGTGCCAGCAGTTCCACGGACAGCAGCTACGAGCAGTACTTC